The clone carrying this T cell receptor (beta chain) showed up many times. This entry comes from a study of T-cell reconstitution after alpha-beta-depleted transplantation in children. Preparing the TCRbeta library involved the use of unique molecular identifiers. TCRdb redid the calling of the PCR reads with MiXCR, one entry per CDR3 protein. The sample has over 120,000 distinct CDR3 sequences, more than 8% seen once. Looked up from germline, CDR1 is SEHNR and CDR2 is FQNEAQ (reference sequence). CDR3 size: 14 residues. V lost 8 bases to trimming and J lost 7 bases, with 18 bases between them. V gene TRBV7-9 combines with J gene TRBJ2-1; either TRBD1 or TRBD2 may fit D (6 bases each). The sample consisted of PBMCs, mostly from graft donor cells, taken 180 days after TCRalphabeta/CD19-depleted stem cell transplant. The receptor was derived from a female patient younger than 10 who had a stem cell transplant for congenital amegakaryocytic thrombocytopenia, so the T cells may come from the graft donor. CDR3: CASGLEGEWNEQFF. The CDR3 DNA reads TGTGCCAGCGGTTTGGAGGGGGAGTGGAATGAGCAGTTCTTC.